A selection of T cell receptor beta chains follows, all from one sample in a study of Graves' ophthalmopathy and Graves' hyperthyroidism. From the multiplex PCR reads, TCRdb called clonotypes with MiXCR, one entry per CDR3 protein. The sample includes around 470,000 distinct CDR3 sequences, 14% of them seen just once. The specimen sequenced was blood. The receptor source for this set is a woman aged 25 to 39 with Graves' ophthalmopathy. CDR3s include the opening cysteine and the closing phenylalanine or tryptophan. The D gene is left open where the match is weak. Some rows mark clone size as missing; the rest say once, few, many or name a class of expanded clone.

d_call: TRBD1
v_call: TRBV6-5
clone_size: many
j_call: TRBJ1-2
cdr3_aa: CASSYDGQGAYGYTF
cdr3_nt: TGTGCCAGCAGTTACGACGGACAGGGGGCCTATGGCTACACCTTC

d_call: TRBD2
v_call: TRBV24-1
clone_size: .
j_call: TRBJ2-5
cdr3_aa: CATSDWTSGEETQYF
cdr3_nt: TGTGCCACCAGTGATTGGACTAGCGGGGAAGAGACCCAGTACTTC

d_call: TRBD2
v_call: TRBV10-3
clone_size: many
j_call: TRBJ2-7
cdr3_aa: CATASASGKYEQYF
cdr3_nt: TGTGCCACCGCCTCGGCTAGCGGGAAATACGAGCAGTACTTC

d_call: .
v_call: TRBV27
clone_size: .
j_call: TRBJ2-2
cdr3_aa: CASSLVAPGELFF
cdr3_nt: TGTGCCAGCAGTTTAGTGGCTCCCGGGGAGCTGTTTTTT

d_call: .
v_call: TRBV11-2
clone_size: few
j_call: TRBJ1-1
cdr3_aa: CASSLPGHPNTEAFF
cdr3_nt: TGTGCCAGCAGCTTACCCGGACACCCGAACACTGAAGCTTTCTTT

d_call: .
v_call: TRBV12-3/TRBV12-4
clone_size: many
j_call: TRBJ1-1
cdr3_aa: CASREANTEAFF
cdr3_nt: TGTGCCAGCAGGGAGGCGAACACTGAAGCTTTCTTT

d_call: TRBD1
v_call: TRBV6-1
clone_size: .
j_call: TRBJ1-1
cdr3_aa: CASTSGTGGSEAFF
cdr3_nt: TGTGCCAGCACATCCGGGACAGGGGGCTCTGAAGCTTTCTTT

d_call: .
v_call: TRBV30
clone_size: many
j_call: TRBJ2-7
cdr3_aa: CAWSVWGNEQYF
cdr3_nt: TGTGCCTGGAGTGTATGGGGAAACGAGCAGTACTTC

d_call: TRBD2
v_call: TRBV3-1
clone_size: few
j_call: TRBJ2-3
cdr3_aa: CASSIRRERNTQYF
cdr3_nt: TGTGCCAGCAGTATAAGGCGGGAGAGGAATACGCAGTATTTT

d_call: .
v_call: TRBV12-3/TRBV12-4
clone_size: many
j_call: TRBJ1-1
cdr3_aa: CASNPDSIGTEAFF
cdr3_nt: TGTGCCAGCAACCCTGACAGCATAGGCACTGAAGCTTTCTTT

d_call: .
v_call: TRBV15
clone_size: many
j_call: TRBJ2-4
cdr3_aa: CATSSSIADLAKNIQYF
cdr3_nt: TGTGCCACCAGCAGTTCCATAGCGGACCTAGCCAAAAACATTCAGTACTTC

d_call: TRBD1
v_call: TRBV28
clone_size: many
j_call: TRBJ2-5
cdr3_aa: CASSDREQETQYF
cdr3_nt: TGTGCCAGCAGCGACAGGGAGCAAGAGACCCAGTACTTC

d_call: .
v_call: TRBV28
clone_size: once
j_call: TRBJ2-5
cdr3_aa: CASGVRETQYF
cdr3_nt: TGTGCCAGCGGGGTGCGTGAGACCCAGTACTTC

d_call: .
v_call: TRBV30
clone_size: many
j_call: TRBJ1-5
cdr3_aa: CAWSVVQGNQPQHF
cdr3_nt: TGTGCCTGGAGTGTAGTACAGGGTAATCAGCCCCAGCATTTT

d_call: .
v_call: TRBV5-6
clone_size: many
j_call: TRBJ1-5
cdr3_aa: CASSLALQQPQHF
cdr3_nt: TGTGCCAGCAGCTTGGCCCTTCAGCAGCCCCAGCATTTT

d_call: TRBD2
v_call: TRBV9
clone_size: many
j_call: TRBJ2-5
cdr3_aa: CASSEGLAMETQYF
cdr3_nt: TGTGCCAGCAGCGAGGGACTAGCGATGGAGACCCAGTACTTC

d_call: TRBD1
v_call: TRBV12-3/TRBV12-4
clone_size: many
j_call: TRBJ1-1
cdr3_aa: CASSRQGPQEFAEAFF
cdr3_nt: TGTGCCAGCAGCCGACAGGGACCGCAGGAATTCGCTGAAGCTTTCTTT

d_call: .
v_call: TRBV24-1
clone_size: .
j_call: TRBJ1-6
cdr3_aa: CATSAGFGSHLHF
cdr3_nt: TGTGCCACCAGTGCAGGGTTCGGTTCACACCTCCACTTT

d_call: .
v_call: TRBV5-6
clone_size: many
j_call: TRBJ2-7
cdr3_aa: CASSLDTGHLYEQYF
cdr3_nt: TGTGCCAGCAGCTTAGATACGGGACACCTCTACGAGCAGTACTTC

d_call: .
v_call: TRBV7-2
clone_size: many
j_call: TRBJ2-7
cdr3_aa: CASSFQPDYEQYF
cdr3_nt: TGTGCCAGCAGCTTTCAACCGGACTACGAGCAGTACTTC

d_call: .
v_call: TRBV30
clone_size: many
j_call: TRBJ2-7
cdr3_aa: CAWSPSHRNPYEQYF
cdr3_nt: TGTGCCTGGAGTCCAAGTCACCGAAACCCCTACGAGCAGTACTTC

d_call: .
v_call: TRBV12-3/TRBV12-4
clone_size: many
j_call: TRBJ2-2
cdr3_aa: CASSLAGPSTGELFF
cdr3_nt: TGTGCCAGCAGTTTAGCGGGACCGTCCACCGGGGAGCTGTTTTTT

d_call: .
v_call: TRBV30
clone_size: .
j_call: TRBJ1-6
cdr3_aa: CAWSGRFSPLHF
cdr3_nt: TGTGCCTGGAGTGGCAGGTTCTCACCCCTCCACTTT

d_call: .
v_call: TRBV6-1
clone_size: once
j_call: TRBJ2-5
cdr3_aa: CASSERGLEETQYF
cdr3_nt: TGTGCCAGCAGTGAACGAGGGCTGGAGGAGACCCAGTACTTC

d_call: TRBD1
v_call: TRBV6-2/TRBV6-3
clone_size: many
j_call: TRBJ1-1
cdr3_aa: CASSYSRTGLDTEAFF
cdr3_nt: TGTGCCAGCAGTTACTCGAGGACAGGGCTTGACACTGAAGCTTTCTTT

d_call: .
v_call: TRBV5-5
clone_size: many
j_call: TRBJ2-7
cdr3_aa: CASSFQGATVAYEQYF
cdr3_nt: TGTGCCAGCAGCTTTCAAGGGGCGACGGTAGCCTACGAGCAGTACTTC

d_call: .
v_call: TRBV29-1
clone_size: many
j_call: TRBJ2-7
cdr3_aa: CSVLLDRSYEQYF
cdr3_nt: TGCAGCGTTTTACTAGATAGGTCCTACGAGCAGTACTTC

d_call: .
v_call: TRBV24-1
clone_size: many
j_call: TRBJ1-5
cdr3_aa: CATGTANQPQHF
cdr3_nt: TGTGCCACCGGGACGGCGAATCAGCCCCAGCATTTT

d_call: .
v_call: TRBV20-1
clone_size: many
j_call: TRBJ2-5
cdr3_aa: CSARESGAQYF
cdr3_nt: TGCAGTGCTAGAGAATCGGGGGCCCAGTACTTC

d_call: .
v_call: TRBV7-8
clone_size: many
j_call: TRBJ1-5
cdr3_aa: CASSLVGFNQPQHF
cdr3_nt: TGTGCCAGCAGCTTAGTTGGGTTCAATCAGCCCCAGCATTTT

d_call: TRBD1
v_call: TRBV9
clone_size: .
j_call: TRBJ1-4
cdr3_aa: CASSARDRGGEKLFF
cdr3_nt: TGTGCCAGCAGCGCCCGGGACAGGGGAGGTGAAAAACTGTTTTTT

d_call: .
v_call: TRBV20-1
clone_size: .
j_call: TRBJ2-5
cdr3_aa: CSARDPTRGIQYF
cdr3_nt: TGCAGTGCTAGAGATCCAACGCGGGGAATCCAGTACTTC

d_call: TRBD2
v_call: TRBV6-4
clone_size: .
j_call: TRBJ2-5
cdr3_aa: CASSETSGGAETQYF
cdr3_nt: TGTGCCAGCAGTGAGACTAGCGGGGGGGCCGAGACCCAGTACTTC

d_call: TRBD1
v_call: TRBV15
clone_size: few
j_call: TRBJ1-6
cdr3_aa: CATSGDRGPYNSPLHF
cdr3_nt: TGTGCCACCAGCGGCGACAGGGGTCCCTATAATTCACCCCTCCACTTT

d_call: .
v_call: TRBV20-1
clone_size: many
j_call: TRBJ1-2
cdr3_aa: CSADETNYGYTF
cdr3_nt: TGCAGTGCCGACGAAACTAACTATGGCTACACCTTC

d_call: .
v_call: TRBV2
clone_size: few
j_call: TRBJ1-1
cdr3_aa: CASNLQRNTEAFF
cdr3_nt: TGTGCCAGCAACCTACAGAGAAACACTGAAGCTTTCTTT

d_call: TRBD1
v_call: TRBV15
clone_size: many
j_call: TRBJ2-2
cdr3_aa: CATSGRDRGRLNGELFF
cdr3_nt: TGTGCCACCAGCGGCCGGGACAGGGGCAGGTTGAACGGGGAGCTGTTTTTT

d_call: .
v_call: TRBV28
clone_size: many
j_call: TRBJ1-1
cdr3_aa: CASSTPPMNTEAFF
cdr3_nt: TGTGCCAGCAGTACACCGCCAATGAACACTGAAGCTTTCTTT

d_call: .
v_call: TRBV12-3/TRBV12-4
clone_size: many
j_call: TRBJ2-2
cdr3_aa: CASSPRTGRGELFF
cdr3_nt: TGTGCCAGCAGCCCACGGACGGGGAGAGGGGAGCTGTTTTTT

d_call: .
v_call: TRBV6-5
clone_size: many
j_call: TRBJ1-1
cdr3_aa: CASSRFGRGGTEAFF
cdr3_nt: TGTGCCAGCAGTCGGTTCGGGCGGGGGGGCACTGAAGCTTTCTTT

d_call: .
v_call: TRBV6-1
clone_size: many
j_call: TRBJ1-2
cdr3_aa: CASSSAPRIYGYTF
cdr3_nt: TGTGCCAGCAGCTCCGCTCCCAGGATCTATGGCTACACCTTC

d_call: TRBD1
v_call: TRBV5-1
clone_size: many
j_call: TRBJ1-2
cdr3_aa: CASSPRGGQHGYTF
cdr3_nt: TGCGCCAGCAGCCCTCGGGGGGGACAGCACGGCTACACCTTC

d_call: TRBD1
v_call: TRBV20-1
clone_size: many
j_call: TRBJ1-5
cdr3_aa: CSATQGAQGNQPQHF
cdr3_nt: TGCAGTGCTACCCAGGGGGCGCAGGGCAATCAGCCCCAGCATTTT

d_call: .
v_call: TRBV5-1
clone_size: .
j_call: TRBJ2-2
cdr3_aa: CASSWGGQAYNTGELFF
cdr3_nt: TGCGCCAGCAGCTGGGGGGGACAGGCCTACAACACCGGGGAGCTGTTTTTT

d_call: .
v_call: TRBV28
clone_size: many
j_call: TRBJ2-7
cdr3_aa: CASSRTGFSYEQYF
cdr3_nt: TGTGCCAGCAGCCGAACAGGTTTCTCCTACGAGCAGTACTTC

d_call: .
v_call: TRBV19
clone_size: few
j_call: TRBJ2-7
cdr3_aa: CASSVRGGTYEQYF
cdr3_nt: TGTGCCAGTAGTGTCCGAGGAGGGACCTACGAGCAGTACTTC